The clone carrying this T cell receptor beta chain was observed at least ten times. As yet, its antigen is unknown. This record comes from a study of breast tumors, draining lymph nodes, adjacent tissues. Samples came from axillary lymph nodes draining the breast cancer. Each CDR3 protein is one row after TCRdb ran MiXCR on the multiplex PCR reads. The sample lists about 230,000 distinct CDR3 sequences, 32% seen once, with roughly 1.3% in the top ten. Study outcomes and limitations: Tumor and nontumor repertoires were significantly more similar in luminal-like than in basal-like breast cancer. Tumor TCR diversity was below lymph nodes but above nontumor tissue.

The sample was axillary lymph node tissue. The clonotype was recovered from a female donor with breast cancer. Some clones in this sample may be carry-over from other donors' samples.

The CDR3 protein is CASSLAGTSGSYEQYF. In DNA form, the CDR3 reads TGTGCCAGCAGCTTAGCCGGGACTAGCGGGAGTTACGAGCAGTACTTC. The gene calls are TRBV7-2 and TRBJ2-7, with 14 bases aligning to TRBD2. Germline CDR1 reads SGHTA; CDR2 reads FQGNSA. V was pared by 0 bases and J by 4 bases, with 2 bases of the junction left unmatched. The CDR3 is 16 residues long.